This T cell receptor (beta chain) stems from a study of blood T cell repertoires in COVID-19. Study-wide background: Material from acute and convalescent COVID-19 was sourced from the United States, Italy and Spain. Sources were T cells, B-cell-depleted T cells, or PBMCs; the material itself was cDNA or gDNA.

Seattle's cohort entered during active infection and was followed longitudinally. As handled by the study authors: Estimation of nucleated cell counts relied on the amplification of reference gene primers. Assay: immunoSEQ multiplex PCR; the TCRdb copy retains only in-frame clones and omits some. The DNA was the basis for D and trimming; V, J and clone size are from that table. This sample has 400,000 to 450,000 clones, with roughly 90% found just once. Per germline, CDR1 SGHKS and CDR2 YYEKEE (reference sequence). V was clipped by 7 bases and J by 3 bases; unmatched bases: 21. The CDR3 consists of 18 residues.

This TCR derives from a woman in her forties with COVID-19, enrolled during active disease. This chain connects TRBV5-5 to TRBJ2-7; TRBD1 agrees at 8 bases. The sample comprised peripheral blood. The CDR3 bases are TGTGCCAGCGAGGTGCGTGGGACAGGTCTTCCGGGGGTCTACGAGCAGTACTTC. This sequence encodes CASEVRGTGLPGVYEQYF.